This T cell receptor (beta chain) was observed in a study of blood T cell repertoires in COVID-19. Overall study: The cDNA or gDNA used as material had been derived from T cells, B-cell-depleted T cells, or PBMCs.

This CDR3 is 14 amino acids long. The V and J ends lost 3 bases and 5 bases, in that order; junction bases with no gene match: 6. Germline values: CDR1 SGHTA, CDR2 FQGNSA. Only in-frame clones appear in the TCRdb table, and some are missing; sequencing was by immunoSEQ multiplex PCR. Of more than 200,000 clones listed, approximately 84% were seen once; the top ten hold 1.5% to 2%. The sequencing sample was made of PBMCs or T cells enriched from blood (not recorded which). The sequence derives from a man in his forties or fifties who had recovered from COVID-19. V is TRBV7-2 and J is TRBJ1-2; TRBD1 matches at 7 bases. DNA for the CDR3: TGTGCCAGCAGCTTCGGACAGGTTACGTATGGCTACACCTTC. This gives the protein CASSFGQVTYGYTF.